This TCR beta chain was observed in a study of blood T cells in healthy people across ages. About the study: There was about one barcoded beta molecule captured by template switching per two T cells. Notes on the study in general: Long-lived donors exceeded aged donors in naive CD4+ cells and diversity. With donor CMV status unknown, expanded clonotype changes were possibly confounded.

A second roughly 6 to 11 cycle PCR used barcoded and J-beta primers. Using its own MiXCR run on the 5' RACE reads, TCRdb lists one record per CDR3 protein. The sample has 700,000 or so distinct CDR3 sequences, roughly 43% seen once. CDR3 length: 12 residues. V dropped 7 bases and J dropped 0 bases, with 9 bases sitting between them. Germline loops: CDR1 SQVTM, CDR2 ANQGSEA. The count of this clonotype is one. Its matching antigen is unknown. J is TRBJ2-5 and V is TRBV29-1; D call uncertain. This sequence was found in a man older than 75 in good health. Source material: blood. The CDR3 DNA reads TGCAGCGCCAGGACGGACCAAGAGACCCAGTACTTC. Its protein is CSARTDQETQYF.